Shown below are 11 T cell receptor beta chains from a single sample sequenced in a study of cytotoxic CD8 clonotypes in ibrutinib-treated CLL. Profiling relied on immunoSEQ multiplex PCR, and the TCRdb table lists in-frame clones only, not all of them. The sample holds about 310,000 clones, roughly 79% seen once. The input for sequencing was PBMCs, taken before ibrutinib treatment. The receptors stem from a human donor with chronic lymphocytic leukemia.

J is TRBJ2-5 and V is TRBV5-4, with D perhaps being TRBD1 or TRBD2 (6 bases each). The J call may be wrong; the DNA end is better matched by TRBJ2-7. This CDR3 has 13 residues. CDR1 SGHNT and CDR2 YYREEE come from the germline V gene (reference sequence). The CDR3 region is CASSRGGGNEQYF. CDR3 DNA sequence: TGTGCCAGCAGCCGAGGGGGAGGAAACGAGCAGTACTTC.

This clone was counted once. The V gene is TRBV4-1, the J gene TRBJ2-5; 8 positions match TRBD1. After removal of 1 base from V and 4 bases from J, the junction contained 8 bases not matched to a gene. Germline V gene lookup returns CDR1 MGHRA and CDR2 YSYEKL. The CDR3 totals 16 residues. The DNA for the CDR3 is TGCGCCAGCAGCCAAGTTGCCAGGGGGCGAGGAGAGACCCAGTACTTC. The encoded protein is CASSQVARGRGETQYF.

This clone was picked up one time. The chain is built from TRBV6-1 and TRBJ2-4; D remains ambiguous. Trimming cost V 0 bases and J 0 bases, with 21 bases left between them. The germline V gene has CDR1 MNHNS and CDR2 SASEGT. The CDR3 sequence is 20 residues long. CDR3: CASSEAIRWQANLAKNIQYF. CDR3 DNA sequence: TGTGCCAGCAGTGAAGCGATAAGGTGGCAGGCAAACCTAGCCAAAAACATTCAGTACTTC.

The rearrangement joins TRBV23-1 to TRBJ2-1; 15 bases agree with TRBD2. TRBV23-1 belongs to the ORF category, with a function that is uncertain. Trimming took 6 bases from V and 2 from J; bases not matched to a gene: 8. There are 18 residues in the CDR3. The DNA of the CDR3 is TGCGCCAGCAGGCACAGGACTAGCGGGAGGGCCCCCTACAATGAGCAGTTCTTC. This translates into CASRHRTSGRAPYNEQFF.

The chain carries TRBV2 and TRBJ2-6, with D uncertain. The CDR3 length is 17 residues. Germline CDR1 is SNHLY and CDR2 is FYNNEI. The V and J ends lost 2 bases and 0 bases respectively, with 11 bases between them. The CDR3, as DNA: TGTGCCAGCAGTGAATTTTGGGATACCTCTGGGGCCAACGTCCTGACTTTC. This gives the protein CASSEFWDTSGANVLTF.

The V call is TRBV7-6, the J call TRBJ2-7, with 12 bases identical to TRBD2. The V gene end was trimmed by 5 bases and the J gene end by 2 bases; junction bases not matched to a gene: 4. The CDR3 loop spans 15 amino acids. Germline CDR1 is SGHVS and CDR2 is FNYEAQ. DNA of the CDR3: TGTGCCAGCAGCCCCCTAGCGGGAGGGCCCTACGAGCAGTACTTC. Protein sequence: CASSPLAGGPYEQYF.

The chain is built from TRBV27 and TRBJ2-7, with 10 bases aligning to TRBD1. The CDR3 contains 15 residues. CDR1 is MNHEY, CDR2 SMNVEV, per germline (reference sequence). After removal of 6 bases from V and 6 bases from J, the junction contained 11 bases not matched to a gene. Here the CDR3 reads CASRHRDRGPAEQYF. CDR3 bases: TGTGCCAGCAGGCACCGGGACAGGGGACCGGCCGAGCAGTACTTC.

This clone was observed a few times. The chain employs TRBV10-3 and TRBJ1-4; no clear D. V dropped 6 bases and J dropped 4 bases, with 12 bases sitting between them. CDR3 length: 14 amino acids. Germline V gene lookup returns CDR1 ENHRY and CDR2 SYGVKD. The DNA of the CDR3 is TGTGCCATCAGACCAGGAGCTAATAATGAAAAACTGTTTTTT. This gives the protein CAIRPGANNEKLFF.

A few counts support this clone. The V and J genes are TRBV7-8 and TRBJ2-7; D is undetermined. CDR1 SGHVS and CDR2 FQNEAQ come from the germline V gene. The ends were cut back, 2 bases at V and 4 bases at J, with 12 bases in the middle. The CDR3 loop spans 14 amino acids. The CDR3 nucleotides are TGTGCCAGCAGCTTATCTCTGGGGTGGTACGAGCAGTACTTC. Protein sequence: CASSLSLGWYEQYF.

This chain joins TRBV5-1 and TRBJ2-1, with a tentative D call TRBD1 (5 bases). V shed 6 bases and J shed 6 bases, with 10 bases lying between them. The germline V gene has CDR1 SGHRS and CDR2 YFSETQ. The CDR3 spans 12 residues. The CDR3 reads CASTQGINEQFF. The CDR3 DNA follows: TGCGCCAGCACTCAGGGAATCAATGAGCAGTTCTTC.

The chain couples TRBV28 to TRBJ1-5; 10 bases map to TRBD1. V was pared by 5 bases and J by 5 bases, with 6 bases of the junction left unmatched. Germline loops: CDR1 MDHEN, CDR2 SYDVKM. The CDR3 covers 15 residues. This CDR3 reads CASSSSGTGDQPQHF. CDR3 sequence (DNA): TGTGCCAGCAGTAGCTCCGGGACAGGGGATCAGCCCCAGCATTTT.